The 23 T cell receptor beta chains in this list originate from one sample, sequenced in a study of blood T cell repertoires in COVID-19. Profiling relied on immunoSEQ multiplex PCR, and the TCRdb table lists in-frame clones only, not all of them. The sample holds approximately 170,000 clones, around 84% seen once. The sample comprised PBMCs or T cells enriched from blood (not recorded which). These receptors originate from a woman aged 25 to 39 who had recovered from COVID-19.

The chain recombines TRBV11-1 with TRBJ1-1; a possible D gene is TRBD1 (6 bases). V dropped 5 bases and J dropped 0 bases, with 7 bases sitting between them. From germline, CDR1 is SGHAT and CDR2 FQDESV (reference sequence). There are 13 residues in the CDR3. The CDR3 protein is CASSRDMNTEAFF. CDR3 coding DNA: TGTGCCAGCAGCAGGGACATGAACACTGAAGCTTTCTTT.

V is TRBV7-9 and J is TRBJ2-1; TRBD2 agrees at 9 bases. Germline values: CDR1 SEHNR, CDR2 FQNEAQ (reference sequence). The CDR3 runs to 15 residues. With 3 bases clipped from V and 7 bases from J, the junction kept 7 bases outside the gene matches. The CDR3, as DNA: TGTGCCAGCAGCTTGTCTAGCGGGAACTGGAATGAGCAGTTCTTC. Translated: CASSLSSGNWNEQFF.

V and J are TRBV28 and TRBJ1-2, with a possible D match to TRBD1 (5 bases). V lost 7 bases and J lost 8, with 17 bases in between. The CDR3 sequence is 13 residues long. Germline CDR1 reads MDHEN; CDR2 reads SYDVKM. The CDR3 region is CASTGPGSGGYTF. CDR3 bases: TGTGCCAGCACGGGTCCAGGGTCAGGCGGCTACACCTTC.

V is TRBV5-8 and J is TRBJ2-1, with TRBD2 matching over 7 bases. Looked up from germline, CDR1 is SGHTS and CDR2 is YDEGEE. The ends lost 4 bases at V and 8 bases at J; junction bases unmatched: 9. This CDR3 has 14 residues. As DNA, the CDR3 is TGTGCCAGCAGCCGAAAGGGACTAATGTATGAGCAGTTCTTC. This gives the protein CASSRKGLMYEQFF.

The gene calls are TRBV5-1 and TRBJ1-3, with TRBD1 as a possible D gene (6 bases). Trimming shortened V by 5 bases and J by 1 base, and 16 bases separated the two germline ends. CDR1 and CDR2 from the germline V gene are SGHRS and YFSETQ. The CDR3 extends over 16 amino acids. CDR3 bases: TGCGCCAGCAGTCCACAGGGACAAGCATCTGGAAACACCATATATTTT. This translates into CASSPQGQASGNTIYF.

This chain's CDR3 is CASSADREAFF. CDR3 nucleotides: TGTGCCAGCAGCGCCGACAGGGAAGCTTTCTTT. The genes are TRBV3-1 (or the pseudogene TRBV3-2) and TRBJ1-1; weak D call: TRBD1 (6 bases). Per germline, CDR1 LGHDT and CDR2 YNNKEL (reference sequence). The CDR3 totals 11 residues. V lost 5 bases and J lost 8, with 9 bases in between.

This chain links TRBV6-5 with TRBJ1-2; 8 nucleotides match TRBD1. The V gene end was trimmed by 2 bases and the J gene end by 9 bases; junction bases not matched to a gene: 11. This CDR3 region has 15 residues. Germline values: CDR1 MNHEY, CDR2 SVGAGI. The CDR3 here is CASSYGTGGRVSYTF. DNA for the CDR3: TGTGCCAGCAGTTACGGAACAGGGGGTAGGGTGAGCTACACCTTC.

V is TRBV11-2 and J is TRBJ1-6; no firm D call. Deletions cut 5 bases from V and 8 bases from J, with 13 bases between. This CDR3 has 14 amino acids. Germline V gives CDR1 SGHAT, CDR2 FQNNGV. In nucleotides, the CDR3 is TGTGCCAGCAGCCCGAGGGTAGGAGATTCACCCCTCCACTTT. Protein product: CASSPRVGDSPLHF.

This chain joins TRBV9 and TRBJ1-2; 7 nucleotides align to TRBD1. CDR3 length: 17 residues. CDR1 SGDLS and CDR2 YYNGEE come from the germline V gene. Trimming removed 0 bases from V and 4 bases from J; junction bases left unmatched: 12. CDR3: CASSVGWTGLSIYGYTF. The CDR3 region has the DNA TGTGCCAGCAGCGTAGGCTGGACAGGTCTCTCGATCTATGGCTACACCTTC.

The rearrangement joins TRBV7-6 to TRBJ2-1; TRBD2 is a possible D gene (5 bases). Trimming took 5 bases from V and 0 from J, leaving 20 bases between them. Germline V CDR1 and CDR2: SGHVS, FNYEAQ. The CDR3 runs to 18 residues. The CDR3 spells CASSNPTTSGRSYNEQFF. The CDR3 DNA sequence: TGTGCCAGCAGCAACCCTACGACAAGCGGACGCTCCTACAATGAGCAGTTCTTC. The full variable domain, its missing parts supplied by reference TRBV7-6 and TRBJ2-1, is GAGVSQSPRYKVTKRGQDVALRCDPISGHVSLYWYRQALGQGPEFLTYFNYEAQQDKSGLPNDRFSAERPEGSISTLTIQRTEQRDSAMYRCASSNPTTSGRSYNEQFFGPGTRLTVL.

V gene TRBV19 combines with J gene TRBJ1-1, with 9 positions matching TRBD1. Germline loops: CDR1 LNHDA, CDR2 SQIVND (reference sequence). The CDR3 is 16 residues long. After removal of 4 bases from V and 4 bases from J, the junction contained 10 bases not matched to a gene. The CDR3 is CASSTRDRAEGTEAFF. The CDR3 DNA follows: TGTGCCAGTAGTACCCGGGACAGGGCCGAAGGCACTGAAGCTTTCTTT.

The DNA of the CDR3 is TGTGCCAGCAGCCTCAGTAGGGGTAGCAATCAGCCCCAGCATTTT. Protein sequence: CASSLSRGSNQPQHF. J is TRBJ1-5 and V is TRBV7-2; a weak D match, TRBD1 (5 bases). The germline V gene encodes CDR1 SGHTA and CDR2 FQGNSA. CDR3 length: 15 residues. V gave up 5 bases and J gave up 0 bases, with 11 bases separating them.

The J gene is TRBJ2-3, the V gene TRBV5-1; a weak D match, TRBD2 (7 bases). This CDR3 spans 14 amino acids. Germline V gene lookup returns CDR1 SGHRS and CDR2 YFSETQ. Trimming shortened V by 7 bases and J by 2 bases, and 14 bases separated the two germline ends. CDR3: CASSRGGDTDTQYF. The CDR3 DNA is TGCGCCAGCTCTAGGGGGGGGGACACAGATACGCAGTATTTT.

The J gene is TRBJ1-5, the V gene TRBV7-8, with a possible D match to TRBD1 (6 bases). The length of the CDR3 is 14 residues. V was clipped by 2 bases and J by 1 base, with 6 bases between them. Looked up from germline, CDR1 is SGHVS and CDR2 is FQNEAQ. CDR3 sequence: CASSLTGSNQPQHF. The CDR3 coding sequence is TGTGCCAGCAGCTTAACAGGGAGCAATCAGCCCCAGCATTTT.

This clone was found a few times. For the CDR3, the DNA is TGTGCCAGCAGCTATCCCCGGGACAGGGGACAAGATGAGCAGTTCTTC. As protein: CASSYPRDRGQDEQFF. The chain recombines TRBV5-8 with TRBJ2-1; 10 nucleotides match TRBD1. This CDR3 region has 16 residues. The V gene end was trimmed by 3 bases and the J gene end by 8 bases; junction bases not matched to a gene: 11. Per the germline V gene, CDR1 is SGHTS and CDR2 is YDEGEE.

This clone was found once. The rearrangement links TRBV4-1 to TRBJ1-3; D possibly corresponds to TRBD1 (5 bases). The V end was cut by 0 bases, the J end by 7 bases, with 13 bases between. CDR1 is MGHRA, CDR2 YSYEKL, per germline. The CDR3 is 15 residues long. The CDR3 region is CASSQDRTPANTIYF. CDR3 sequence (DNA): TGCGCCAGCAGCCAAGATAGGACACCGGCCAACACCATATATTTT.

This rearrangement joins TRBV28 to TRBJ2-7, with D possibly being TRBD2 (7 bases). The CDR3 consists of 15 residues. Germline V gene lookup returns CDR1 MDHEN and CDR2 SYDVKM. V shed 5 bases and J shed 4 bases, with 18 bases lying between them. DNA for the CDR3: TGTGCCAGCAGTATCCGGAGGGGGGGCCAGTACGAGCAGTACTTC. Protein product: CASSIRRGGQYEQYF.

V is TRBV7-2 and J is TRBJ1-1; TRBD1 matches at 9 bases. With 0 bases clipped from V and 11 bases from J, the junction kept 10 bases outside the gene matches. The CDR3 spans 15 residues. Looked up from germline, CDR1 is SGHTA and CDR2 is FQGNSA. For the CDR3, the DNA is TGTGCCAGCAGCTTAGCGACGCTCACAGGGGGCAAGGCTTTCTTT. Translation: CASSLATLTGGKAFF.

V usage is TRBV27 and J usage is TRBJ1-6; D perhaps matches TRBD1 (6 bases). V shed 3 bases and J shed 7 bases, with 13 bases lying between them. CDR1 is MNHEY and CDR2 is SMNVEV in the germline V gene (reference sequence). The CDR3 runs to 15 residues. This CDR3 is CASSLAGAWNSPLHF. The CDR3 region has the DNA TGTGCCAGCAGTTTGGCAGGGGCTTGGAATTCACCCCTCCACTTT.

CDR3 coding DNA: TGTGCCAGTAGTATAGAGCCCGGCGGAGAAAAACTGTTTTTT. Its protein product is CASSIEPGGEKLFF. The chain joins TRBV19 to TRBJ1-4; no clear D. Deletions cut 0 bases from V and 8 bases from J, with 10 bases between. The CDR3 is 14 residues long. Per germline, CDR1 LNHDA and CDR2 SQIVND (reference sequence).

The V gene is TRBV14, the J gene TRBJ1-2, with TRBD1 matching 8 bases. This CDR3 comprises 14 residues. From germline, CDR1 is SGHDN and CDR2 FVKESK. The V gene end was trimmed by 1 base and the J gene end by 4 bases; junction bases not matched to a gene: 2. The CDR3 loop reads CASSQGQGIYGYTF. CDR3 nucleotide sequence: TGTGCCAGCAGCCAAGGACAGGGGATCTATGGCTACACCTTC.

This chain links TRBV12-3 or TRBV12-4 with TRBJ1-4; weak D call: TRBD1 (5 bases). Trimming shortened V by 1 base and J by 9 bases, and 6 bases separated the two germline ends. CDR3 length: 12 amino acids. The CDR3 sequence: CASSLDRQKLFF. CDR3 bases: TGTGCCAGCAGTTTAGACAGGCAAAAACTGTTTTTT.

This clone was seen only a few times. J is TRBJ2-1 and V is TRBV19; the match to TRBD2 covers 13 bases. The ends lost 1 base at V and 7 bases at J; junction bases unmatched: 7. Germline-derived CDR1 and CDR2 are LNHDA and SQIVND (reference sequence). The CDR3 has 17 residues. The CDR3 sequence: CASSIVRTSGGFNEQFF. DNA for the CDR3: TGTGCCAGTAGTATAGTTAGGACTAGCGGGGGTTTTAATGAGCAGTTCTTC. Combining the CDR3 with reference TRBV19 and TRBJ2-1 gives the whole variable domain DGGITQSPKYLFRKEGQNVTLSCEQNLNHDAMYWYRQDPGQGLRLIYYSQIVNDFQKGDIAEGYSVSREKKESFPLTVTSAQKNPTAFYLCASSIVRTSGGFNEQFFGPGTRLTVL.